Presented here are 11 T cell receptor beta chains from one specimen sequenced in a study of radiotherapy plus CTLA-4 blockade in lung cancer. This table comes from immunoSEQ multiplex PCR, and its TCRdb copy is limited to in-frame clones, with some not included. The sample contains around 80,000 clones, 78% of which appear only once. Sequenced here: peripheral blood, sampled from a patient treated with radiotherapy plus ipilimumab. These receptors were taken from a human donor with non-small cell lung cancer whose response to radiotherapy plus ipilimumab could not be evaluated. Some clones in this sample may be carry-over from other donors' samples.

This clone was seen a few times. The chain joins TRBV5-1 to TRBJ1-2, with a possible D match to TRBD1 (5 bases). The germline CDR1 and CDR2 sequences are SGHRS and YFSETQ. V lost 7 bases to trimming and J lost 2 bases, with 18 bases between them. This CDR3 comprises 15 residues. Here the CDR3 DNA reads TGCGCCAGCTCGGGGGGGGTCAATGAAAACTATGGCTACACCTTC. Its protein product is CASSGGVNENYGYTF.

The chain couples TRBV15 to TRBJ1-1; TRBD1 matches 11 bases. J was trimmed by 6 bases and V by 1 base; bases with no gene match: 7. Germline V gene lookup returns CDR1 LNHNV and CDR2 YYDKDF (reference sequence). There are 16 residues in the CDR3. CDR3 amino acids: CATSRGTGQGASEAFF. The CDR3 DNA is TGTGCCACCAGCAGAGGTACCGGACAGGGGGCGTCTGAAGCTTTCTTT.

This chain joins TRBV18 and TRBJ1-5, with D unclear. Per germline, CDR1 KGHSH and CDR2 LQKENI. CDR3 length: 12 amino acids. Trimming removed 3 bases from V and 6 bases from J, with 6 bases in between. The CDR3 protein is CASSPGGQPQHF. CDR3 sequence (DNA): TGTGCCAGCTCACCCGGAGGTCAGCCCCAGCATTTT.

Of note for this clone: The same CDR3 arises from other DNA sequences in this sample as well. This chain uses TRBV7-2 with TRBJ2-7; D unclear. The CDR3 sequence is 13 residues long. Germline V gives CDR1 SGHTA, CDR2 FQGNSA. V was clipped by 6 bases and J by 9 bases, with 18 bases between them. CDR3 sequence: CASSDSYLWAQYF. The CDR3 bases are TGTGCCAGCAGTGATAGTTACCTGTGGGCGCAGTACTTC.

This chain joins TRBV5-4 and TRBJ2-3; D is uncertain. The CDR3 totals 13 residues. Trimming removed 4 bases at V and 0 bases at J, with 6 bases between. Germline CDR1 SGHNT, CDR2 YYREEE (reference sequence). The DNA for the CDR3 is TGTGCCAGCAGCGAAACTAGCACAGATACGCAGTATTTT. Residues: CASSETSTDTQYF.

This clone was picked up a small number of times. The gene calls are TRBV5-8 and TRBJ1-4; the D is unclear. The length of the CDR3 is 13 residues. V was trimmed by 2 bases and J by 7 bases, leaving 9 bases between them. From germline, CDR1 is SGHTS and CDR2 YDEGEE. Here the CDR3 reads CASSLTFLEKLFF. The CDR3 coding sequence is TGTGCCAGCAGCTTAACATTCCTTGAAAAACTGTTTTTT.

The rearrangement joins TRBV5-6 to TRBJ1-2; 7 nucleotides line up with TRBD1. V lost 4 bases to trimming and J lost 8 bases; unmatched junction nucleotides: 8. The V gene's germline CDR1 is SGHDT and CDR2 YYEEEE. The CDR3 is made up of 13 amino acids. CDR3 coding DNA: TGTGCCAGCAGCACGACCCGGGACAGCGGCTACACCTTC. It translates to CASSTTRDSGYTF.

This clone was seen a single time. The genes are TRBV29-1 and TRBJ2-3; 9 bases match TRBD2. V trimming: 6 bases; J trimming: 1 base; junction bases outside the gene matches: 11. This CDR3 is 16 amino acids long. Germline values: CDR1 SQVTM, CDR2 ANQGSEA. The CDR3 reads CSVHRRASGGTDTQYF. The CDR3 DNA is TGCAGCGTCCACCGGCGGGCTAGCGGGGGCACAGATACGCAGTATTTT.

The chain has TRBV27 and TRBJ2-5, with D uncertain. Trimming took off 5 bases at V and 2 bases at J, with 9 bases between the two ends. Germline CDR1 MNHEY, CDR2 SMNVEV (reference sequence). The CDR3 covers 13 residues. CDR3 in amino acids: CASSPTWQETQYF. The CDR3 DNA is TGTGCCAGCAGTCCGACATGGCAAGAGACCCAGTACTTC.

The chain recombines TRBV5-4 with TRBJ2-5, with 10 positions matching TRBD1. CDR3 length equals 16 residues. Unmatched junction bases numbered 11, after V lost 5 bases and J lost 4 bases. The germline V gene encodes CDR1 SGHNT and CDR2 YYREEE (reference sequence). Here the CDR3 reads CASREDRTGGGETQYF. The CDR3 coding sequence is TGTGCCAGCAGAGAAGACCGGACAGGGGGGGGAGAGACCCAGTACTTC.

The chain recombines TRBV18 with TRBJ2-7; TRBD1 might be the D (6 bases). Germline V gene lookup returns CDR1 KGHSH and CDR2 LQKENI. V gave up 3 bases and J gave up 5 bases, with 11 bases separating them. The CDR3 has 13 residues. Written as DNA, the CDR3 is TGTGCCAGCTCACCGGGACAATCGAACGAGCAGTACTTC. It yields the protein CASSPGQSNEQYF.